Reported below is one T cell receptor (beta chain). This sample was included in a study of shared clonotypes between healthy human individuals. Study-wide context: The donor pool was made up of a couple of women and a few men aged 18 to 49.

Libraries were prepared by immunoSEQ multiplex PCR; TCRdb keeps only in-frame clonotypes and omits some of them. The sample has 1 million to 1.3 million clones, roughly 74% seen once. Trimming pared 0 bases from V and 8 bases from J, leaving 14 bases between. The CDR3 is 14 amino acids. The germline V gene has CDR1 SGHKS and CDR2 YYEKEE (reference sequence). Input material: memory CD4+ T cells from PBMCs. Subset here: CD45RA-negative fraction. This chain connects TRBV5-5 to TRBJ1-2; D not certain. This sequence was found in a man younger than 35 in good health. Some clones in this sample may be carry-over from other donors' samples. CDR3 bases: TGTGCCAGCAGCTTGGTTTGGGAGGTTTGGGGCTACACCTTC. It encodes CASSLVWEVWGYTF.